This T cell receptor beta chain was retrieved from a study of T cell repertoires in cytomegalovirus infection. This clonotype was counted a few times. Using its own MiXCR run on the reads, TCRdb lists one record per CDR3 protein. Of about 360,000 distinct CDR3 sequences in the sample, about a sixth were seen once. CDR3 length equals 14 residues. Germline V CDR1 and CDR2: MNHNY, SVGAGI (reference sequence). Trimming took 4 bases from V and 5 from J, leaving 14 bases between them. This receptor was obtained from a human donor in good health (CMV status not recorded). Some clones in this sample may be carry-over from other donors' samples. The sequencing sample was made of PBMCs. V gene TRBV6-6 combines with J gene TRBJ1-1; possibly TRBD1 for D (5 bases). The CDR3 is CASSLWGEETEAFF. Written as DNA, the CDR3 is TGTGCCAGCAGTTTGTGGGGGGAAGAAACTGAAGCTTTCTTT.